Following are 3 T cell receptor beta chains from one sample sequenced in a study of blood T cell repertoires in COVID-19. Assay used: immunoSEQ multiplex PCR; TCRdb lists only in-frame clones, some missing. Here the sample spans roughly 160,000 clones, approximately 88% being singletons. Sequenced sample: peripheral blood. All receptors derive from an older woman with acute or convalescent COVID-19.

The chain is built from TRBV11-3 and TRBJ1-3, with TRBD1 matching 7 bases. CDR1 and CDR2 (germline): SGHNT, YENEEA. The CDR3 is 15 residues long. The J segment lost 2 bases and the V segment lost 5 bases, leaving 6 bases of the junction unmatched. The CDR3 DNA follows: TGTGCCAGCAGCCACGACAGGGCAGCTGGAAACACCATATATTTT. Its translation is CASSHDRAAGNTIYF.

The DNA of the CDR3 is TGCGCCAGCAGCCAAGGACTAGCGGGGGCCGTCTCTCGAGAGACCCAGTACTTC. This codes for CASSQGLAGAVSRETQYF. The chain has TRBV4-1 and TRBJ2-5; TRBD2 aligns across 12 bases. V was pared by 1 base and J by 4 bases, with 10 bases of the junction left unmatched. The CDR3 contains 18 residues. Germline assignment: CDR1 MGHRA and CDR2 YSYEKL.

V usage is TRBV30 and J usage is TRBJ1-2; perhaps TRBD1 as D (5 bases). Trimming took 2 bases from V and 1 from J, leaving 8 bases between them. CDR1 and CDR2 from the germline V gene are GTSNPN and SVGIG (reference sequence). This CDR3 contains 13 residues. The CDR3 sequence is CAWSRGFNYGYTF. In nucleotides, the CDR3 is TGTGCCTGGAGTCGGGGGTTTAACTATGGCTACACCTTC.